The entry that follows covers one T cell receptor beta chain sequence. Its matching antigen is unknown. V lost 6 bases to trimming and J lost 5 bases; unmatched junction nucleotides: 8. Looked up from germline, CDR1 is SGHRS and CDR2 is YFSETQ. The CDR3 runs to 14 residues. This specimen comes from a study of Ad26.COV2.S vaccination and SARS-CoV-2 variants. On the study more broadly: Donor was assigned to the Ad26.COV2.S arm of trial COV1001. Donor got 5x10^10 or 1x10^11 viral particles of Ad26.COV2.S. Broader study findings: Those who received the vaccine showed greater spike-specific TCR breadth than those given placebo.

Assay: immunoSEQ multiplex PCR; the TCRdb copy retains only in-frame clones and omits some. This sample has about 350,000 clones; around 89% occur once, and the top ten carry 5%. Treatment: 19 received Ad26.COV2.S at low or high dose, single or two shots; several received placebo; per-sample allocation not given. Sampling happened 63 days after the first vaccine or placebo injection. Source: peripheral blood, taken in a trial of Ad26.COV2.S vaccine versus placebo. This sequence originates from a person between 18 and 65 years old who received the Ad26.COV2.S COVID-19 vaccine or a placebo. The V call is TRBV5-1, the J call TRBJ2-1; TRBD2 agrees at 7 bases. The CDR3 is CASTAGDTDNEQFF. The CDR3 DNA reads TGCGCCAGCACTGCGGGAGACACCGACAATGAGCAGTTCTTC.